Below, one TCR beta chain is given with its context. The clone's antigen remains unknown. This may come from a read error, since a much larger clone is one base off. This record belongs to a study of immune characterization of retroperitoneal liposarcoma (dated by TCRdb to about 2019). The method behind the library was PCR. Sequenced on a NextSeq 500. Starting from the raw public reads, TCRdb applied fastp trimming at Q25, assembled clones with MiXCR and retained in-frame beta chains. When rows share a CDR3 protein, they turn into one entry using the most common DNA and genes. The sample table shows 10,000 to 11,000 distinct CDR3 sequences, and over 35% are seen once. The ten most abundant clones make up 20% to 25% of the sample. The clonotype was recovered from a male donor with retroperitoneal liposarcoma. Sequencing used tumor tissue.

This receptor carries the CDR3 CASRPTSPGPSEQYF. The DNA sequence is as follows: TGTGCCAGCAGGCCCACCTCTCCCGGGCCTAGCGAGCAGTACTTC. The sequence links TRBV7-6 to TRBJ2-7; no D segment can be confidently identified. Reading the germline V gene gives CDR1 SGHVS and CDR2 FNYEAQ. The V end loses 6 bases and the J end loses 6 bases, and a stretch of 21 bases separates them. The CDR3 runs 15 amino acids, cysteine and phenylalanine included. Kept here is only the CDR3 DNA, which spans 45 bases and is read in frame from base 1.